This TCR beta chain was recorded in a study of blood T cell repertoires in COVID-19. The wider study: The study drew acute and convalescent COVID-19 samples from the United States, Italy and Spain.

The trim removed 3 bases at V and 4 bases at J, leaving 9 bases unmatched. The V gene's germline CDR1 is LNHDA and CDR2 SQIVND (reference sequence). The CDR3 consists of 16 residues. Profiled with immunoSEQ multiplex PCR; TCRdb holds only in-frame clones, not every one. The sample yields 200,000 to 300,000 clones, approximately 86% seen once. This clone was seen just once. Enrolled through a virtual design, the participants were between about 18 and 100 years of age and came from about two dozen US areas. Sequences were obtained from PBMCs or T cells enriched from blood (not recorded which). The clonotype was recovered from a woman aged 40 to 55 with acute COVID-19. This chain connects TRBV19 to TRBJ1-2; 9 nucleotides line up with TRBD1. The CDR3 DNA is TGTGCCAGTAGTATGGACAGGGGCGCGGGCTTCTATGGCTACACCTTC. Its protein is CASSMDRGAGFYGYTF. The full variable domain, its missing parts supplied by reference TRBV19 and TRBJ1-2, is DGGITQSPKYLFRKEGQNVTLSCEQNLNHDAMYWYRQDPGQGLRLIYYSQIVNDFQKGDIAEGYSVSREKKESFPLTVTSAQKNPTAFYLCASSMDRGAGFYGYTFGSGTRLTVV.